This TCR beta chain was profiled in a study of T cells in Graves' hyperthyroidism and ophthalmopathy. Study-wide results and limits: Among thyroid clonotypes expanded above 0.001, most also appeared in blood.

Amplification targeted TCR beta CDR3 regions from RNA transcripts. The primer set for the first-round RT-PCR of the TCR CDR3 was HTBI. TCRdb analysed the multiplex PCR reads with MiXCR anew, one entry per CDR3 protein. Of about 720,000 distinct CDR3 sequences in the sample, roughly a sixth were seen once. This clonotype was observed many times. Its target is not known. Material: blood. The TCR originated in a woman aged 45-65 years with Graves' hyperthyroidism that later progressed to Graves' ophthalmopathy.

The CDR3 region is CASSLGQASYEQYF. In nucleotides, the CDR3 is TGTGCCAGCAGCTTAGGGCAGGCCTCCTACGAGCAGTACTTC. V and J are TRBV11-2 and TRBJ2-7; no reliable D call. V was clipped by 1 base and J by 0 bases, with 7 bases between them. The CDR3 consists of 14 residues. Germline V gene lookup returns CDR1 SGHAT and CDR2 FQNNGV. The full variable domain, in which reference TRBV11-2 and TRBJ2-7 provide the parts outside the CDR3, is EAGVAQSPRYKIIEKRQSVAFWCNPISGHATLYWYQQILGQGPKLLIQFQNNGVVDDSQLPKDRFSAERLKGVDSTLKIQPAKLEDSAVYLCASSLGQASYEQYFGPGTRLTVT.